A selection of T cell receptor beta chains follows, all from one sample in a study of blood T cell repertoires in COVID-19. Sequencing was performed with immunoSEQ multiplex PCR; in TCRdb, only in-frame clones are kept and a portion is missing. The sample shows about 300,000 clones, about 83% of them seen only once. The sequenced sample was peripheral blood. All receptors derive from a woman aged 50 to 65 with acute or convalescent COVID-19. Each CDR3 is given with its conserved first and last residue. Each record gives: D gene, J gene, clone size, V gene, CDR3 DNA, CDR3 protein. The D gene is left open where the match is weak. Rows may omit the clone size; those that give it use once, few, many or a size class.

TRBD2 TRBJ2-1 few TRBV7-7 TGTGCCAGCAGCTCCGAGCGGGGGGGGAGGGATGAGCAGTTCTTC CASSSERGGRDEQFF
NA TRBJ1-1 NA TRBV12-3/TRBV12-4 TGTGCCAGCAGCAGCGCAGGGTTCACTGAAGCTTTCTTT CASSSAGFTEAFF
NA TRBJ2-1 once TRBV9 TGTGCCAGCAGCCCCCAGAGGGCCACAAGGATTCGCGAGCAGTTCTTC CASSPQRATRIREQFF
TRBD2 TRBJ2-5 NA TRBV7-2 TGTGCCAGCGGAGCGGGAACGGGAGAGACCCAGTACTTC CASGAGTGETQYF
NA TRBJ1-2 NA TRBV7-2 TGTGCCAGCAGTCCTGAGTCGTCCGGGAACTATGGCTACACCTTC CASSPESSGNYGYTF
NA TRBJ2-3 NA TRBV13 TGTGCCAGCAGCCTCGAGGGAGATACGCAGTATTTT CASSLEGDTQYF
NA TRBJ1-1 NA TRBV7-9 TGTGCCAGCAGCCCCCGGGCCCGGGATGAAGCTTTCTTT CASSPRARDEAFF
TRBD1 TRBJ1-2 NA TRBV9 TGTGCCAGCAGCGGTACAGGGGGCTATGGCTACACCTTC CASSGTGGYGYTF
TRBD1 TRBJ1-1 NA TRBV7-3 TGTGCCAGCAGCTTAACCGGACAGGGCGCTGAAGCTTTCTTT CASSLTGQGAEAFF
NA TRBJ2-7 NA TRBV4-1 TGCGCCAGCAGCCACCCCAGGCGGCTGGGACTGGTATCCTACGAGCAGTACTTC CASSHPRRLGLVSYEQYF
TRBD1 TRBJ1-5 NA TRBV28 TGTGCCAGCAGCGTGCAGGGGGCAGTAAATCAGCCCCAGCATTTT CASSVQGAVNQPQHF
NA TRBJ1-1 few TRBV7-6 TGTGCCAGCAGGACGCACGGGGGGACTGAAGCTTTCTTT CASRTHGGTEAFF
NA TRBJ2-1 NA TRBV5-1 TGCGCCAGCAGCCCCTTAGCTGTAAATGAGCAGTTCTTC CASSPLAVNEQFF
NA TRBJ1-2 NA TRBV6-5 TGTGCCAGCAGTCTTCGGGAGTTAAACATAGGGGGCTACACCTTC CASSLRELNIGGYTF
NA TRBJ1-1 NA TRBV5-1 TGCGCCAGCAGCTCTACAGGGTTAGAGCTCGTGGCTTTCTTT CASSSTGLELVAFF